This passage covers 13 T cell receptor beta chains from one sample sequenced in a study of post-analysis software for immune sequencing data. Notes on the study in general: In patients, TRBV5-6, TRBV5-1 and TRBV20-1 belonged to four or five TRBV segments found more frequently than in controls.

The TCR beta cDNA libraries contained unique molecular identifiers. One entry per CDR3 protein results from TCRdb running MiXCR on the PCR reads. The table shows about 430,000 distinct CDR3 sequences, with 39% occurring only once. Their antigens remain unidentified. Specimen: blood. These TCRs come from a girl aged 2 to 10 with multiple sclerosis.

V gene TRBV3-1 combines with J gene TRBJ2-5, with a possible D match to TRBD2 (5 bases). The CDR3 length is 15 residues. V was pared by 0 bases and J by 5 bases, with 13 bases between. CDR1 is LGHDT, CDR2 YNNKEL, per germline (reference sequence). The CDR3: CASSQEWSRRETQYF. DNA of the CDR3: TGTGCCAGCAGCCAAGAATGGTCACGGAGGGAGACCCAGTACTTC.

This clonotype has just a few counts. The rearrangement joins TRBV6-5 to TRBJ2-4, with 7 bases fitting TRBD1. Germline V gene lookup returns CDR1 MNHEY and CDR2 SVGAGI. V trimming: 2 bases; J trimming: 0 bases; junction bases outside the gene matches: 7. The CDR3 loop spans 17 amino acids. The CDR3 loop is CASSYTRQGLAKNIQYF. Here the CDR3 DNA reads TGTGCCAGCAGTTACACCCGACAGGGCCTAGCCAAAAACATTCAGTACTTC.

This rearrangement joins TRBV20-1 to TRBJ2-3; weak D call: TRBD2 (5 bases). Trimming took 0 bases from V and 8 from J, leaving 15 bases between them. Germline lookup yields CDR1 DFQATT and CDR2 SNEGSKA (reference sequence). The CDR3 is made up of 14 amino acids. DNA of the CDR3: TGCAGTGCTAGAGATAGGAGGTTTAGTGGTACGCAGTATTTT. Its protein is CSARDRRFSGTQYF.

V is TRBV6-2 or TRBV6-3 and J is TRBJ2-7; 7 nucleotides agree with TRBD1. Germline V lookup: CDR1 MNHEY, CDR2 SVGEGT. V dropped 2 bases and J dropped 4; count of bases not matched to a gene: 14. The CDR3 sequence is 17 residues long. CDR3 nucleotide sequence: TGTGCCAGCAGTTACGAGAGGATTGCACAGGGGAGATACGAGCAGTACTTC. This encodes CASSYERIAQGRYEQYF.

The chain employs TRBV5-4 and TRBJ2-3; D gene ambiguous. The CDR3 extends over 14 amino acids. Trimming removed 0 bases at V and 4 bases at J, with 9 bases between. The V gene's germline CDR1 is SGHNT and CDR2 YYREEE (reference sequence). CDR3 DNA sequence: TGTGCCAGCAGCTTGGAAAGGGCCCCAGATACGCAGTATTTT. Its protein product is CASSLERAPDTQYF.

J is TRBJ2-1 and V is TRBV24-1; unclear D gene. The J call is in doubt because the DNA end fits TRBJ2-7 better. CDR1 and CDR2 from the germline V gene are KGHDR and SFDVKD. There are 13 residues in the CDR3. The CDR3 reads CATRGSSYNEQYF. CDR3 sequence (DNA): TGTGCCACCAGGGGAAGCTCCTACAATGAGCAGTACTTC.

This clonotype was counted only a few times. The chain has TRBV19 and TRBJ1-2; D gene unclear. The V and J ends lost 7 bases and 3 bases respectively, with 9 bases between them. The CDR3 extends over 12 amino acids. Germline V gene sequence: CDR1 LNHDA, CDR2 SQIVND (reference sequence). DNA of the CDR3: TGTGCCAGTAATGACGGACACTATGGCTACACCTTC. It yields the protein CASNDGHYGYTF.

The J gene is TRBJ2-1, the V gene TRBV7-2, with D unresolved. Germline assignment: CDR1 SGHTA and CDR2 FQGNSA. V was cut by 5 bases and J by 3 bases, with 11 bases left in between. The CDR3 consists of 14 residues. Written as DNA, the CDR3 is TGTGCCAGCAGCCACAGAAGGGACTACAATGAGCAGTTCTTC. This codes for CASSHRRDYNEQFF.

The chain is built from TRBV6-5 and TRBJ1-2, with 9 positions matching TRBD1. Germline-derived CDR1 and CDR2 are MNHEY and SVGAGI. After removal of 4 bases from V and 5 bases from J, the junction contained 8 bases not matched to a gene. This CDR3 has 15 residues. CDR3 amino acids: CASSFLQGAGYGYTF. The CDR3 coding sequence is TGTGCCAGCAGTTTTCTACAGGGGGCGGGATATGGCTACACCTTC.

As for this clonotype: A junction end diverges from the germline sequence, so it may reflect a read error. The chain links TRBV7-3 to TRBJ2-5; maybe TRBD1 (5 bases). The CDR3 runs 15 residues. Germline values: CDR1 SGHTA, CDR2 FQGTGA. DNA of the CDR3: TGTGCCAGCAGCTTAGGGGCCTCAGGGTTCGAGACCCTGTACTTC. Its translation is CASSLGASGFETLYF.

The chain combines TRBV20-1 with TRBJ2-3; 7 bases agree with TRBD2. CDR1 is DFQATT and CDR2 is SNEGSKA in the germline V gene (reference sequence). The length of the CDR3 is 15 residues. J lost 0 bases, V lost 6 bases, and 9 bases had no gene match. The CDR3 nucleotides are TGCAGTGCCTATCCGAGCGGGAAGAGCACAGATACGCAGTATTTT. Translated, it gives CSAYPSGKSTDTQYF.

This clonotype was found a few times. The chain couples TRBV7-6 to TRBJ1-2, with TRBD1 matching 8 bases. CDR3 length: 15 residues. Germline CDR1 and CDR2: SGHVS and FNYEAQ. Trimming removed 1 base from V and 3 bases from J; junction bases left unmatched: 4. The CDR3 is CASSLGTGTDYGYTF. DNA of the CDR3: TGTGCCAGCAGCTTAGGGACAGGGACTGACTATGGCTACACCTTC.

This clonotype was seen only a few times. The gene calls are TRBV13 and TRBJ2-7, with TRBD1 matching 8 bases. The J segment lost 1 base and the V segment lost 5 bases, leaving 7 bases of the junction unmatched. Per the germline V gene, CDR1 is PRHDT and CDR2 is FYEKMQ (reference sequence). The CDR3 totals 15 residues. This chain's CDR3 is CASSLRDRWSYEQYF. The CDR3 DNA is TGTGCCAGCAGCCTCAGGGACAGGTGGTCCTACGAGCAGTACTTC.